This T cell receptor (beta chain) appears in the sequencing data of a study of blood T cell repertoires in COVID-19. Repertoires were generated with immunoSEQ multiplex PCR, while TCRdb's copy carries only in-frame clones and drops some. The repertoire holds approximately 350,000 clones, with about 88% as singletons. With 3 bases removed from V and 2 bases from J, the gap between germline ends came to 14 bases. The CDR3 loop spans 15 amino acids. Germline CDR1 LNHDA, CDR2 SQIVND (reference sequence). Sample: PBMCs or T cells enriched from blood (not recorded which). The chain carries TRBV19 and TRBJ2-7; tentatively, D is TRBD2 (6 bases). The sequence was obtained from a woman aged 25 to 39 who had recovered from COVID-19. CDR3 protein: CASSIAGGATYEQYF. CDR3 in DNA: TGTGCCAGTAGTATCGCGGGCGGGGCTACCTACGAGCAGTACTTC.